This entry concerns a single TCR beta chain. What it binds is not known. This sample is part of a study of T-cell memory formation after mild COVID-19. Looking at the study overall: Clusters were largely donor specific. General study findings and limits: Chiefly within CM and EM were the contracting CD4+ clones; CD8+ ones were within EMRA. The pre-infection memory compartment contained some responding clones, suggesting cross-reactive memory joined.

The V gene's germline CDR1 is SGHTA and CDR2 FQGTGA. The ends were cut back, 3 bases at V and 2 bases at J, with 11 bases in the middle. This CDR3 has 15 residues. MiXCR, applied by TCRdb to the 5' RACE reads, yields one record per CDR3 protein. The sample has 150,000 to 200,000 distinct CDR3 sequences, approximately 14% seen once. Sequencing was carried out using PBMCs or a T cell subset sorted from them (not recorded which). This receptor was taken from an adult woman who had mild COVID-19 (a few samples of this study predate the infection). Cell type and time point are not known. The chain combines TRBV7-3 with TRBJ2-1, with unresolved D. In DNA, the CDR3 is TGTGCCAGCAGCTTGAGGCGGAATCCCTACAATGAGCAGTTCTTC. Residues: CASSLRRNPYNEQFF. Using reference TRBV7-3 and TRBJ2-1 for the parts outside the CDR3, the full variable domain is GAGVSQTPSNKVTEKGKYVELRCDPISGHTALYWYRQSLGQGPEFLIYFQGTGAADDSGLPNDRFFAVRPEGSVSTLKIQRTERGDSAVYLCASSLRRNPYNEQFFGPGTRLTVL.